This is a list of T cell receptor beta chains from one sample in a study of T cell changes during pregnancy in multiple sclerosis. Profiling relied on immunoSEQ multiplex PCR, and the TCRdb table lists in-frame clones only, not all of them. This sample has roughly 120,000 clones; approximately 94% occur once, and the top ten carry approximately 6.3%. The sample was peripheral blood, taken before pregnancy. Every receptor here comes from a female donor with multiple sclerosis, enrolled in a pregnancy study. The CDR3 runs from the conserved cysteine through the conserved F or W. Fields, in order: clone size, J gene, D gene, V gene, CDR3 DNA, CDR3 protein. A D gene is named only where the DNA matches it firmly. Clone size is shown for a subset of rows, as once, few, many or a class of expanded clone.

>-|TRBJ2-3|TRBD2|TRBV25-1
TGTGCCAGCAGTGATTTACTAGCGGGAGGGCCGACAGATACGCAGTATTTT
CASSDLLAGGPTDTQYF
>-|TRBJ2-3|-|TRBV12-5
TGTGCTAGTGCTTTGCAGGGGAGCACAGATACGCAGTATTTT
CASALQGSTDTQYF
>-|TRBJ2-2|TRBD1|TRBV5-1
TGCGCCAGCAGTGGGGACAGGGCCATAATGAACACCGGGGAGCTGTTTTTT
CASSGDRAIMNTGELFF
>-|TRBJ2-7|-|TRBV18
TGTGCCAGCTCACCAACCTACGACAGCTACGAGCAGTACTTC
CASSPTYDSYEQYF
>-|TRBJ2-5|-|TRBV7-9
TGTGCCAGCAGCTTAGGGGGGGGGCGCGACCAGTACTTC
CASSLGGGRDQYF
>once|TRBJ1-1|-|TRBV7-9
TGTGCCAGCAGCTTAGTGGGACAGAACACTGAAGCTTTCTTT
CASSLVGQNTEAFF
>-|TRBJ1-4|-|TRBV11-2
TGTGCCAGCAGCCCAAGCCAGGCAACTAATGAAAAACTGTTTTTT
CASSPSQATNEKLFF
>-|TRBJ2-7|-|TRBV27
TGTGCCAGCAGTTCGGAGCAGTACTTC
CASSSEQYF
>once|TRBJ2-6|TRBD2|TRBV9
TGTGCCAGCAGCGCCGGGGGGAGACCTGGGGCCAACGTCCTGACTTTC
CASSAGGRPGANVLTF
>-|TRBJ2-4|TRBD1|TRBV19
TGTGCCAGTACCCCAACAGGGGGGAGAAACATTCAGTACTTC
CASTPTGGRNIQYF
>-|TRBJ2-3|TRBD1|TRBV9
TGTGCCAGCAGCCTCGGGACAGGGGGGACAGATACGCAGTATTTT
CASSLGTGGTDTQYF
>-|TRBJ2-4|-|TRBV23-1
TGCGCCAGCAGTCGGCGGGGTGGGGAAAACATTCAGTACTTC
CASSRRGGENIQYF
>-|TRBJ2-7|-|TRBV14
TGTGCCAGCAGTCGAACAACCGGGGAGCAGTACTTC
CASSRTTGEQYF